The following is a TCR beta chain sequence with its context. As yet, its antigen is unknown. The sample originates from a study of PD-L1 blockade in urothelial cancer. The overall study: Patients, treated from about 2014 onward, received atezolizumab 1,200 mg intravenously every 3 weeks. After treatment start, blood was analyzed at 3 weeks (second dose) and at 6 weeks. General study results and limits: TCR clonality was measured in pretreatment peripheral blood. Clonality below the median predicted better survival.

This CDR3 comprises 15 residues. Germline CDR1 and CDR2: MGHRA and YSYEKL. With V trimmed by 0 bases and J by 7 bases, 8 bases remained unmatched. Specified time point: pretreatment peripheral blood. Synthetic TCR analog templates were spiked into each PCR. TCRdb's copy holds only in-frame clones and misses some; the assay was immunoSEQ multiplex PCR. The sample includes under 70,000 clones, 85% of them seen just once. Sequenced material: PBMCs, taken around atezolizumab (anti-PD-L1) treatment. The rearrangement uses TRBV4-1 and TRBJ2-5; 7 bases match TRBD2. This clonotype was sampled from a man between 65 and 85 years old with urothelial cancer. The CDR3 is CASSQDIGLGRTQYF. The CDR3 nucleotides are TGCGCCAGCAGCCAAGACATAGGACTAGGACGGACCCAGTACTTC.